What follows describes a single TCR beta chain. There are many counts of this clonotype. Its antigen target is currently unknown. Base qualities were left out, and no much larger clone turns up one base away. For repertoire sequencing, the TCR beta CDR3 regions were amplified from RNA transcripts. HTBI primers and the Qiagen OneStep RT-PCR kit were used in a first-round RT-PCR, which was followed by a second-round multiplex PCR, size selection and purification. Sequencing of the libraries was carried out on an Illumina HiSeq2000 in paired-end mode with 100 bp reads. Processing in the source paper ran as follows. Reads were processed with SOAPnuke, discarding reads with adapters, uncalled bases, mean Phred below 15, or no exact constant-primer or identifier match. COPE v1.2.5 was used to merge high-quality paired reads. Each unique nucleotide sequence was defined as a clonotype, and clonotypes were aligned to IMGT TRB V, D and J references with MiTCR v1.1. The analysis was limited to V-J combinations with a frequency above 0.0001, which together covered approximately 99% of repertoires. A TCR clonal expansion and chaos score per V-J combination was defined as the ratio of F50 clonal expansion to chaos observed in the TCRdist matrix. Welch's t-statistics and random forest were used to reduce features to some 13 V-J combinations, which were fed into a naive Bayes classifier. The Morisita-Horn index was used to measure how similar the thyroid and blood repertoires were. TCRdb itself trimmed the public reads at Q25 with fastp, ran MiXCR and retained productive beta chains. Under each unique CDR3 protein, matching rows form one entry showing the most common genes and DNA. TCRdb's processing, not the authors' own work, is the source of the V and J calls. This sample holds 450,000 to 600,000 distinct CDR3 sequences; roughly 39% were observed only once. Over 3.5% of the sample goes to the ten largest clones.

The data stem from a study of Graves' ophthalmopathy and Graves' hyperthyroidism (dated by TCRdb to the late 2010s). Study-level background: Hyperthyroidism was considered stable if no progression to ophthalmopathy occurred within 18 months of follow-up. To tell Graves' ophthalmopathy apart from Graves' hyperthyroidism, and to predict which patients would progress to ophthalmopathy, the study relied on TCR beta repertoire signatures. In total, 135 blood samples were TCR-sequenced: fewer than 50 ophthalmopathy, over 70 hyperthyroidism and about 17 hyperthyroidism-to-ophthalmopathy patients. A discovery set of 100 patients (43 ophthalmopathy, approximately 58 stable hyperthyroidism) was enrolled to explore V-J signatures distinguishing ophthalmopathy from hyperthyroidism. The independent validation cohort included around 19 hyperthyroidism patients plus 17 patients who later progressed from hyperthyroidism to ophthalmopathy. In a handful of hyperthyroidism patients, the T-cell repertoire of thyroid tissue was compared with the T-cell repertoire of blood. After sampling, hyperthyroidism patients received methimazole starting at 30 mg daily, and ophthalmopathy patients received high-dose intravenous methylprednisolone.

The CDR3, cysteine through phenylalanine, is 13 amino acids long. The kept DNA is CDR3 alone, 39 bases in frame from the first base. Cut back by 0 bases and 6 bases, the V and J ends lie 6 bases apart. The germline V gene specifies SGHRS as CDR1 and YFSETQ as CDR2. Hyperthyroidism patients were newly diagnosed, were aged 18 to 65 years, and had a disease duration under 2 months. Anyone with other autoimmune diseases, uncontrolled infections, pregnancy or lactation was excluded from the study. Clinical symptoms, serum thyroxine, TRAb, thyroid ultrasound and orbital computed tomography formed the basis of the diagnosis. Trizol reagent was used to extract the total RNA, and its quality was then checked on an Agilent 2100 Bioanalyzer. General findings and caveats noted by the study authors: In cross-validation, the 13-signature model distinguished ophthalmopathy from stable hyperthyroidism with more than 85% sensitivity and around 81% specificity, while in the test set the corresponding values were about 80% and 75%. Most of the expanded thyroid clonotypes with a frequency above 0.001 were also detected in blood, and it was suggested that the thyroid immune response may be reflected by blood repertoires. Sample size was not statistically predetermined, and group allocation was not concealed from the investigators. In validation, the model predicted ophthalmopathy progression with less than 71% sensitivity and 72.22% specificity; eleven to twelve predicted patients were CT-confirmed with GO in a median of about 6.2 months.

Recombination linked TRBV5-1 to TRBJ2-2; a confident D gene designation cannot be given. This clonotype originated in an adult man with Graves' hyperthyroidism. The sequencing sample was made of peripheral blood or thyroid tissue (not recorded which). In nucleotide form, the sequence is TGCGCCAGCAGCTTGGCATACTCCGGGGAGCTGTTTTTT. Its protein product is CASSLAYSGELFF.